The T cell receptor beta chain under discussion was sequenced for a study of control samples from healthy donors and cancer patients. TCRdb's copy holds only in-frame clones and misses some; the assay was immunoSEQ multiplex PCR. The table has around 140,000 clones, more than 85% seen once. This clonotype was sampled from a man younger than 35 in good health. Sequenced sample: blood.

In DNA form, the CDR3 reads TGTGCCAGCAGCTGGGAGGTTGGCACTGAAGCTTTCTTT. It specifies CASSWEVGTEAFF. This chain links TRBV9 with TRBJ1-1, with no clear D. V lost 4 bases and J lost 4, with 11 bases in between. The CDR3 sequence is 13 residues long. CDR1 SGDLS and CDR2 YYNGEE come from the germline V gene.